These 29 T cell receptor beta chains came from one sample sequenced in a study of blood T cell repertoires in COVID-19. Sequenced by immunoSEQ multiplex PCR; TCRdb stores in-frame clones only, minus some. Here the sample spans under 200,000 clones, about 88% being singletons. The specimen sequenced was peripheral blood. These receptors all stem from a man aged 50-59 years who had recovered from COVID-19.

The V and J genes are TRBV14 and TRBJ2-2; a weak D match, TRBD2 (6 bases). Looked up from germline, CDR1 is SGHDN and CDR2 is FVKESK. The CDR3 totals 17 residues. V was cut by 1 base and J by 5 bases, with 17 bases left in between. CDR3 protein: CASSQGALRRGTGELFF. As DNA, the CDR3 is TGTGCCAGCAGCCAAGGAGCTCTCAGGAGGGGAACCGGGGAGCTGTTTTTT.

This clone was detected a few times. The V and J genes are TRBV30 and TRBJ1-3; 7 nucleotides match TRBD1. The V segment lost 4 bases and the J segment 2 bases; nucleotides outside the gene matches: 5. The CDR3 is 14 residues long. The V gene's germline CDR1 is GTSNPN and CDR2 SVGIG (reference sequence). This CDR3 is CAWTTGLPGNTIYF. In nucleotides, the CDR3 is TGTGCCTGGACGACAGGGTTACCTGGAAACACCATATATTTT.

The J gene is TRBJ1-5, the V gene TRBV28; 9 bases align to TRBD1. Germline assignment: CDR1 MDHEN and CDR2 SYDVKM. J gave up 5 bases and V 5 bases, and 4 bases lay outside the gene matches. This CDR3 contains 14 residues. The CDR3 nucleotides are TGTGCCAGCAGTCCTACAGGGGGCTATCAGCCCCAGCATTTT. Translating it yields CASSPTGGYQPQHF.

The genes are TRBV18 and TRBJ2-4; D not certain. Germline loops: CDR1 KGHSH, CDR2 LQKENI. The CDR3 contains 12 residues. The V end was cut by 4 bases, the J end by 4 bases, with 5 bases between. The CDR3 nucleotides read TGTGCCAGCTCACTCATTAAAAACATTCAGTACTTC. It specifies CASSLIKNIQYF.

The J gene is TRBJ1-1, the V gene TRBV7-9, with 10 nucleotides matching TRBD1. Germline loops: CDR1 SEHNR, CDR2 FQNEAQ (reference sequence). The CDR3 runs to 15 residues. J lost 1 base, V lost 6 bases, and 5 bases had no gene match. The CDR3 reads CASSLTGGANTEAFF. The CDR3 DNA reads as TGTGCCAGCAGTTTGACAGGGGGCGCGAACACTGAAGCTTTCTTT.

The CDR3 coding sequence is TGTGCCAGCAGCTCCCTCGGAGGGGGCCGGGACACTGAAGCTTTCTTT. Translation: CASSSLGGGRDTEAFF. The chain links TRBV7-3 to TRBJ1-1; 7 bases match TRBD1. With V trimmed by 4 bases and J by 3 bases, 11 bases remained unmatched. The CDR3 runs 16 residues. CDR1 and CDR2 from the germline V gene are SGHTA and FQGTGA. Full variable domain (outside the CDR3, taken from reference TRBV7-3 and TRBJ1-1): GAGVSQTPSNKVTEKGKYVELRCDPISGHTALYWYRQSLGQGPEFLIYFQGTGAADDSGLPNDRFFAVRPEGSVSTLKIQRTERGDSAVYLCASSSLGGGRDTEAFFGQGTRLTVV.

The chain employs TRBV5-1 and TRBJ2-1; D is possibly TRBD1 (6 bases). Germline V CDR1 and CDR2: SGHRS, YFSETQ. This CDR3 has 14 residues. The germline V and J ends were trimmed by 1 base and 2 bases, with 7 bases remaining between them. CDR3 amino acids: CASSLTGPYNEQFF. The CDR3 DNA reads as TGCGCCAGCAGCTTGACAGGGCCCTACAATGAGCAGTTCTTC. The full variable domain, its missing parts supplied by reference TRBV5-1 and TRBJ2-1, is KAGVTQTPRYLIKTRGQQVTLSCSPISGHRSVSWYQQTPGQGLQFLFEYFSETQRNKGNFPGRFSGRQFSNSRSEMNVSTLELGDSALYLCASSLTGPYNEQFFGPGTRLTVL.

The gene calls are TRBV18 and TRBJ1-2; D is undetermined. V was clipped by 0 bases and J by 2 bases, with 13 bases between them. This CDR3 contains 16 residues. Germline V CDR1 and CDR2: KGHSH, LQKENI. CDR3 loop: CASSPPDGVYNYGYTF. For the CDR3, the DNA is TGTGCCAGCTCACCACCGGACGGGGTATACAACTATGGCTACACCTTC.

This clone has a handful of counts. The chain is built from TRBV7-3 and TRBJ2-2, with D maybe TRBD2 (5 bases). The CDR3 totals 14 residues. In germline, CDR1 is SGHTA, CDR2 FQGTGA. V lost 5 bases to trimming and J lost 4 bases, with 11 bases between them. CDR3 residues: CASSPRLITGELFF. The CDR3 nucleotides read TGTGCCAGCAGCCCGCGACTAATCACCGGGGAGCTGTTTTTT.

The J gene is TRBJ1-1, the V gene TRBV6-5; D is undetermined. V was cut by 8 bases and J by 10 bases, with 14 bases left in between. Germline CDR1 reads MNHEY; CDR2 reads SVGAGI. This CDR3 spans 11 amino acids. Here the CDR3 reads CASEQKGAAFF. The CDR3 DNA is TGTGCCAGCGAACAAAAAGGAGCAGCTTTCTTT.

This clone occurred a few times. The V gene is TRBV7-2, the J gene TRBJ1-1; 7 nucleotides line up with TRBD1. The CDR3 is 16 amino acids. Germline values: CDR1 SGHTA, CDR2 FQGNSA. J lost 5 bases, V lost 3 bases, and 12 bases had no gene match. CDR3 nucleotide sequence: TGTGCCAGCAGCTTGGCGACAGGGCGAGGGAGAACTGAAGCTTTCTTT. Residues: CASSLATGRGRTEAFF.

In this sample, this clone turned up once. The V gene is TRBV5-6, the J gene TRBJ2-7, with 12 nucleotides matching TRBD2. The germline V gene encodes CDR1 SGHDT and CDR2 YYEEEE. V lost 0 bases to trimming and J lost 6 bases; unmatched junction nucleotides: 10. CDR3 length: 17 amino acids. The CDR3 sequence: CASSLERLAGGRSEQYF. The DNA of the CDR3 is TGTGCCAGCAGCTTGGAGAGGCTAGCGGGGGGGCGGAGCGAGCAGTACTTC. The whole variable domain, remainder taken from reference TRBV5-6 and TRBJ2-7, is DAGVTQSPTHLIKTRGQQVTLRCSPKSGHDTVSWYQQALGQGPQFIFQYYEEEERQRGNFPDRFSGHQFPNYSSELNVNALLLGDSALYLCASSLERLAGGRSEQYFGPGTRLTVT.

V and J are TRBV7-9 and TRBJ1-2; D not resolved. V lost 6 bases to trimming and J lost 4 bases, with 12 bases between them. The germline V gene has CDR1 SEHNR and CDR2 FQNEAQ (reference sequence). This CDR3 is 13 amino acids long. The CDR3 DNA sequence: TGTGCCAGCAGTGCCCAGGTCGGCTATGGCTACACCTTC. Translated, it gives CASSAQVGYGYTF.

The rearrangement links TRBV6-2 or TRBV6-3 to TRBJ1-5; D is undetermined. Germline CDR1 and CDR2: MNHEY and SVGEGT. Deletions cut 6 bases from V and 0 bases from J, with 6 bases between. CDR3 size: 13 residues. The CDR3 DNA reads as TGTGCCAGCAGCCTTAATAGCAATCAGCCCCAGCATTTT. It encodes CASSLNSNQPQHF.

The chain carries TRBV9 and TRBJ2-3, with D possibly matching TRBD2 (5 bases). The germline V gene has CDR1 SGDLS and CDR2 YYNGEE. The CDR3 is 16 amino acids. V dropped 4 bases and J dropped 2 bases, with 17 bases sitting between them. The CDR3 loop reads CASSPMGGSATDTQYF. The DNA for the CDR3 is TGTGCCAGCAGCCCGATGGGCGGGTCTGCCACAGATACGCAGTATTTT.

The chain uses TRBV19 and TRBJ2-4; the match to TRBD2 covers 7 bases. J lost 0 bases, V lost 2 bases, and 4 bases had no gene match. The CDR3 is made up of 16 amino acids. The germline gives CDR1 LNHDA, CDR2 SQIVND (reference sequence). The DNA of the CDR3 is TGTGCCAGTAGTATAATGGGGGGGGGAGCCAAAAACATTCAGTACTTC. Its protein is CASSIMGGGAKNIQYF.

The chain is built from TRBV6-5 and TRBJ1-3; D gene uncertain. There are 14 residues in the CDR3. V lost 8 bases to trimming and J lost 12 bases, with 23 bases between them. Germline V gene data show CDR1 as MNHEY and CDR2 as SVGAGI. The CDR3 coding sequence is TGTGCCAGCTCCCCCGGGTCCGGATTCCACATCATATATTTT. It yields the protein CASSPGSGFHIIYF.

The V call is TRBV29-1, the J call TRBJ1-6; 7 nucleotides match TRBD1. The V gene's germline CDR1 is SQVTM and CDR2 ANQGSEA. CDR3 length equals 12 residues. V lost 6 bases to trimming and J lost 7 bases; unmatched junction nucleotides: 3. The CDR3 coding sequence is TGCAGCGTCAAGGACAGGAATTCACCCCTCCACTTT. It encodes CSVKDRNSPLHF.

The chain is built from TRBV11-3 and TRBJ1-5, with TRBD1 identical over 8 bases. Germline V gives CDR1 SGHNT, CDR2 YENEEA. V lost 8 bases, J lost 1 base, and 13 bases stayed unmatched. This CDR3 is built from 17 residues. CDR3 amino acids: CASFLVRGQSSNQPQHF. In DNA form, the CDR3 reads TGTGCCAGCTTTTTAGTCAGGGGGCAGTCGAGCAATCAGCCCCAGCATTTT.

V gene TRBV12-3 or TRBV12-4 combines with J gene TRBJ1-1, with D tentatively TRBD1 (5 bases). The germline V and J ends were trimmed by 3 bases and 1 base, with 6 bases remaining between them. There are 13 residues in the CDR3. CDR3 protein: CASSFTGNTEAFF. The CDR3 nucleotides are TGTGCCAGCAGTTTTACAGGGAACACTGAAGCTTTCTTT.

The chain combines TRBV5-5 with TRBJ1-1; no clear D gene. Per the germline V gene, CDR1 is SGHKS and CDR2 is YYEKEE (reference sequence). Trimming pared 4 bases from V and 4 bases from J, leaving 17 bases between. This CDR3 is 15 amino acids long. CDR3 DNA sequence: TGTGCCAGCAGCGCGGGCGGACGGCGGGCCACTGAAGCTTTCTTT. This gives the protein CASSAGGRRATEAFF.

This rearrangement joins TRBV6-5 to TRBJ2-7; D unclear. Per germline, CDR1 MNHEY and CDR2 SVGAGI. V lost 0 bases, J lost 1 base, and 10 bases lay in between. This CDR3 has 15 amino acids. CDR3 sequence reads: CASSYSRYFSYEQYF. As DNA, the CDR3 is TGTGCCAGCAGTTACTCGAGGTACTTTTCCTACGAGCAGTACTTC.

J is TRBJ2-3 and V is TRBV27; 10 nucleotides line up with TRBD2. Trimming removed 4 bases from V and 2 bases from J; junction bases left unmatched: 6. The CDR3 contains 16 residues. Germline lookup yields CDR1 MNHEY and CDR2 SMNVEV (reference sequence). Written as DNA, the CDR3 is TGTGCCAGCAGTTCACCGGGACTAGCGCTCACAGATACGCAGTATTTT. Its translation: CASSSPGLALTDTQYF.

The chain carries TRBV5-4 and TRBJ2-1, with 8 nucleotides matching TRBD2. Germline trimming cut 1 base from V and 7 bases from J; bases unmatched to any gene: 7. Germline V gene sequence: CDR1 SGHNT, CDR2 YYREEE (reference sequence). The CDR3 covers 15 residues. CDR3 in DNA: TGTGCCAGCAGCTTGCCCGGGAGGGCCGGGAATGAGCAGTTCTTC. This translates into CASSLPGRAGNEQFF.

The gene calls are TRBV6-5 and TRBJ2-7; a possible D gene is TRBD2 (7 bases). V was pared by 6 bases and J by 2 bases, with 17 bases between. The CDR3 is 15 residues long. Germline lookup yields CDR1 MNHEY and CDR2 SVGAGI. CDR3 in DNA: TGTGCCAGCAGCCCCATGGGGGGGGGCACCTACGAGCAGTACTTC. Residues: CASSPMGGGTYEQYF.

A single count supports this clone. The gene calls are TRBV4-3 and TRBJ2-1, with unresolved D. This CDR3 is 17 amino acids long. V lost 0 bases and J 0 bases, leaving 12 bases between the germline ends. CDR1 and CDR2 (germline): LGHNA, YSLEER. The CDR3 reads CASSQDPARSSYNEQFF. The CDR3 DNA follows: TGCGCCAGCAGCCAAGATCCCGCGCGGAGCTCCTACAATGAGCAGTTCTTC.

The rearrangement joins TRBV19 to TRBJ2-6; tentatively, D is TRBD2 (6 bases). V lost 9 bases and J lost 0, with 18 bases in between. CDR3 length: 17 amino acids. CDR1 is LNHDA and CDR2 is SQIVND in the germline V gene (reference sequence). For the CDR3, the DNA is TGTGCCAGCAGTCCGGGACTTACAGGCTCTGGGGCCAACGTCCTGACTTTC. It is translated as CASSPGLTGSGANVLTF.

The count of this clone is one. V and J are TRBV19 and TRBJ2-3; no clear D. CDR1 is LNHDA, CDR2 SQIVND, per germline (reference sequence). V was trimmed by 3 bases and J by 0 bases, leaving 7 bases between them. The CDR3 is made up of 14 amino acids. The CDR3 protein is CASSISRSTDTQYF. The DNA for the CDR3 is TGTGCCAGTAGTATTTCGCGCAGCACAGATACGCAGTATTTT.

CDR3 protein: CASSPEEVSSYNEQFF. DNA for the CDR3: TGTGCCAGCAGCCCCGAGGAGGTGAGCTCCTACAATGAGCAGTTCTTC. The chain combines TRBV7-6 with TRBJ2-1; TRBD2 is a possible D gene (5 bases). With 5 bases removed from V and 0 bases from J, the gap between germline ends came to 14 bases. The CDR3 has 16 residues. Germline CDR1 reads SGHVS; CDR2 reads FNYEAQ.